This T cell receptor beta chain was recorded in a study of cytomegalovirus exposure and HLA in healthy donors. The wider study: Earlier work reported some 110 million unique TCR beta sequences from about 179 million T cells.

The PCR was carried out with 60 Vbeta primers and 13 Jbeta primers. Method: immunoSEQ multiplex PCR; TCRdb's copy keeps in-frame clones and lacks some. The table includes roughly 110,000 clones, 82% detected once. This clone was seen only a few times. This CDR3 is 13 amino acids long. Trimming left V 4 bases short and J 11 bases short, with 16 bases between. Per germline, CDR1 SGHTS and CDR2 YDEGEE. Sequencing was done on a sample of PBMCs. The chain carries TRBV5-8 and TRBJ1-3, with D possibly being TRBD1 (5 bases). The sequence was obtained from a man aged 30 to 39 in good health and CMV-seropositive. The CDR3 nucleotides are TGTGCCAGCAGCCGGACACGGAGGGAGTCCATATATTTT. Its protein is CASSRTRRESIYF.